Below, 13 T cell receptor beta chains from the same sample are listed, as sequenced in a study of T cell responses to AZD1222 COVID-19 vaccine. Sequencing used immunoSEQ multiplex PCR; TCRdb keeps in-frame clones, though not all of them. The profile shows about 130,000 clones, roughly 86% of them singletons. The sample in question was peripheral blood, obtained 28 days after the second AZD1222 dose. The origin of the receptors is an adult who received the AZD1222 COVID-19 vaccine.

This clone appeared once. This chain uses TRBV28 with TRBJ2-6; 7 nucleotides agree with TRBD1. Germline V CDR1 and CDR2: MDHEN, SYDVKM. The V segment lost 6 bases and the J segment 7 bases; nucleotides outside the gene matches: 15. The CDR3 loop spans 17 amino acids. The CDR3 DNA sequence: TGTGCCAGCAGGCCACCCGGGACAGTCTTTGGCGCCAACGTCCTGACTTTC. Translating it yields CASRPPGTVFGANVLTF.

The J gene is TRBJ2-3, the V gene TRBV19, with 8 nucleotides matching TRBD1. CDR1 is LNHDA and CDR2 is SQIVND in the germline V gene (reference sequence). The CDR3 consists of 17 residues. After removal of 7 bases from V and 0 bases from J, the junction contained 12 bases not matched to a gene. The CDR3 reads CASTLRVGDRSTDTQYF. CDR3 coding DNA: TGTGCCAGTACCCTACGGGTGGGGGACAGGAGCACAGATACGCAGTATTTT.

DNA for the CDR3: TGCAGCGTTACTCAGGGGAGGGGAAGCAATCAGCCCCAGCATTTT. Translating it yields CSVTQGRGSNQPQHF. The chain joins TRBV29-1 to TRBJ1-5; possible D gene TRBD1, 6 bases. The CDR3 runs 15 residues. CDR1 and CDR2 from the germline V gene are SQVTM and ANQGSEA. V was pared by 5 bases and J by 1 base, with 15 bases between.

This chain uses TRBV29-1 with TRBJ1-2, with D perhaps TRBD1 (6 bases). The CDR3 length is 14 residues. V was shortened by 3 bases and J by 5 bases, with 16 bases between the two germline ends. The germline V gene has CDR1 SQVTM and CDR2 ANQGSEA. CDR3 nucleotide sequence: TGCAGCGTTGATTTAGGCTTGACAGGATATGGCTACACCTTC. It codes for CSVDLGLTGYGYTF.

The gene calls are TRBV20-1 and TRBJ1-2, with D maybe TRBD1 (5 bases). Looked up from germline, CDR1 is DFQATT and CDR2 is SNEGSKA (reference sequence). The CDR3 covers 11 residues. V was cut by 2 bases and J by 7 bases, with 8 bases left in between. This chain's CDR3 is CSARPGPGYTF. CDR3 coding DNA: TGCAGTGCTAGACCAGGGCCTGGCTACACCTTC.

The chain carries TRBV10-2 and TRBJ2-1, with 11 bases lining up with TRBD2. Germline CDR1 reads WSHSY; CDR2 reads SAAADI. V trimming: 6 bases; J trimming: 4 bases; junction bases outside the gene matches: 5. CDR3 length equals 15 residues. Here the CDR3 reads CASSGGLAGYNEQFF. The DNA of the CDR3 is TGCGCCAGCAGCGGAGGACTAGCGGGTTACAATGAGCAGTTCTTC.

The V and J genes are TRBV7-9 and TRBJ1-1, with 9 bases fitting TRBD1. Germline V gene lookup returns CDR1 SEHNR and CDR2 FQNEAQ (reference sequence). This CDR3 spans 15 amino acids. V dropped 4 bases and J dropped 0; count of bases not matched to a gene: 3. The CDR3 loop reads CASSSRDRVNTEAFF. CDR3 DNA: TGTGCCAGCAGCTCCCGGGACAGGGTGAACACTGAAGCTTTCTTT. Variable domain in full (rest from reference TRBV7-9 and TRBJ1-1): DTGVSQNPRHKITKRGQNVTFRCDPISEHNRLYWYRQTLGQGPEFLTYFQNEAQLEKSRLLSDRFSAERPKGSFSTLEIQRTEQGDSAMYLCASSSRDRVNTEAFFGQGTRLTVV.

CDR3 in DNA: TGTGCCAGCAGTCCGAACAGGGTTTTTAACTATGGCTACACCTTC. Translation: CASSPNRVFNYGYTF. V gene TRBV6-5 combines with J gene TRBJ1-2; a possible D gene is TRBD1 (6 bases). Per germline, CDR1 MNHEY and CDR2 SVGAGI. V lost 5 bases and J 1 base, leaving 14 bases between the germline ends. There are 15 residues in the CDR3.

The chain combines TRBV19 with TRBJ1-2, with D perhaps matching TRBD1 (5 bases). Germline CDR1 is LNHDA and CDR2 is SQIVND (reference sequence). V was trimmed by 4 bases and J by 0 bases, leaving 12 bases between them. The CDR3 has 15 amino acids. The CDR3 nucleotides read TGTGCCAGTAGTAATTTGGGGGTTGCTAACTATGGCTACACCTTC. It translates to CASSNLGVANYGYTF.

V usage is TRBV27 and J usage is TRBJ2-2; possible D gene TRBD1, 6 bases. This CDR3 contains 14 residues. The germline V and J ends were trimmed by 6 bases and 7 bases, with 15 bases remaining between them. Germline values: CDR1 MNHEY, CDR2 SMNVEV (reference sequence). DNA for the CDR3: TGTGCCAGCAGACCACAGGGTTTGGTCGGGGAGCTGTTTTTT. Encoded protein: CASRPQGLVGELFF.

V gene TRBV7-2 combines with J gene TRBJ1-2, with 8 nucleotides matching TRBD1. CDR3 length: 15 amino acids. Germline V lookup: CDR1 SGHTA, CDR2 FQGNSA. The V segment lost 1 base and the J segment 13 bases; nucleotides outside the gene matches: 14. For the CDR3, the DNA is TGTGCCAGCAGCTTAGGGGGCAGGGGGCGCCTTCGGAGCACCTTC. Protein: CASSLGGRGRLRSTF. Variable domain in full (rest from reference TRBV7-2 and TRBJ1-2): GAGVSQSPSNKVTEKGKDVELRCDPISGHTALYWYRQSLGQGLEFLIYFQGNSAPDKSGLPSDRFSAERTGGSVSTLTIQRTQQEDSAVYLCASSLGGRGRLRSTFGSGTRLTVV.

The chain links TRBV19 to TRBJ1-3, with D hard to call. The germline gives CDR1 LNHDA, CDR2 SQIVND (reference sequence). Trimming stripped 3 bases from V and 4 bases from J, with 16 bases between. This CDR3 has 16 residues. CDR3: CASSIFGSQGGNTIYF. The CDR3 DNA sequence: TGTGCCAGTAGTATTTTCGGGAGTCAAGGGGGAAACACCATATATTTT.

A few counts support this clone. The chain links TRBV7-2 to TRBJ2-5; TRBD2 matches 14 bases. V shed 5 bases, J shed 4 bases, and the junction held 9 bases outside the gene matches. The CDR3 length is 17 residues. Per the germline V gene, CDR1 is SGHTA and CDR2 is FQGNSA. The CDR3 DNA sequence: TGTGCCAGCAGCCCCCGACTAGCGGGGGGGCAGGGAGAGACCCAGTACTTC. Amino acids: CASSPRLAGGQGETQYF. Filled out from reference TRBV7-2 and TRBJ2-5, the complete variable domain reads GAGVSQSPSNKVTEKGKDVELRCDPISGHTALYWYRQSLGQGLEFLIYFQGNSAPDKSGLPSDRFSAERTGGSVSTLTIQRTQQEDSAVYLCASSPRLAGGQGETQYFGPGTRLLVL.